Listed here are 14 T cell receptor beta chains from one sample, sequenced in a study of blood T cell repertoires in COVID-19 (dated by TCRdb to the early 2020s). Library method: the immunoSEQ multiplex PCR assay. TCRdb carries this immuneACCESS record with in-frame sequences only. Its versions omit some clonotypes, under half of them owing to an unresolved V gene in the studies checked, with the rest unexplained. The sample yields about 42,000 clones; about 77% were counted once. Approximately 30% of the sample belongs to the ten largest clones. The sample comprised peripheral blood. These receptors all stem from a woman in her 70s with acute or convalescent COVID-19.

V gene TRBV15 combines with J gene TRBJ2-7, with D perhaps TRBD1 (6 bases). Looked up from germline, CDR1 is LNHNV and CDR2 is YYDKDF (reference sequence). V was pared by 3 bases and J by 0 bases, with 12 bases between. The CDR3 is 15 amino acids. CDR3 sequence reads: CATSRTGPSSYEQYF. The DNA for the CDR3 is TGTGCCACCAGCAGGACAGGTCCGAGCTCCTACGAGCAGTACTTC.

V and J are TRBV19 and TRBJ1-5, with 9 bases fitting TRBD1. CDR1 is LNHDA, CDR2 SQIVND, per germline (reference sequence). J gave up 0 bases and V 8 bases, and 11 bases lay outside the gene matches. The CDR3 totals 17 residues. CDR3 bases: TGTGCCAGTGAAGCCGGGACAGGGACGTATAGCAATCAGCCCCAGCATTTT. This codes for CASEAGTGTYSNQPQHF.

The chain recombines TRBV9 with TRBJ2-1; D not resolved. Germline assignment: CDR1 SGDLS and CDR2 YYNGEE. V was clipped by 0 bases and J by 0 bases, with 7 bases between them. This CDR3 is built from 15 residues. CDR3 in amino acids: CASSVGRTSYNEQFF. The DNA for the CDR3 is TGTGCCAGCAGCGTAGGCAGAACCTCCTACAATGAGCAGTTCTTC.

In DNA, the CDR3 is TGTGCCAGCAGCCCGCGGACAGGGGGCAGTAAGGGCTACGAGCAGTACTTC. It translates to CASSPRTGGSKGYEQYF. The chain couples TRBV7-2 to TRBJ2-7, with 11 nucleotides matching TRBD1. The CDR3 is 17 residues long. The junction had 12 bases not matched to a gene; V was cut back by 5 bases and J by 3 bases. CDR1 and CDR2 from the germline V gene are SGHTA and FQGNSA.

The chain has TRBV5-1 and TRBJ2-3; 8 bases agree with TRBD2. Germline CDR1 is SGHRS and CDR2 is YFSETQ. This CDR3 region has 16 residues. With V trimmed by 2 bases and J by 6 bases, 11 bases remained unmatched. For the CDR3, the DNA is TGCGCCAGCAGCTTAGGGAGCGGGAGTGGGCCGGATACGCAGTATTTT. As protein: CASSLGSGSGPDTQYF.

The chain recombines TRBV29-1 with TRBJ2-7; D possibly corresponds to TRBD2 (6 bases). Between the trimmed V and J ends, which lost 0 bases and 5 bases, there was a span of 11 bases. This CDR3 region has 13 residues. CDR1 and CDR2 from the germline V gene are SQVTM and ANQGSEA. This CDR3 reads CSVEDLPGDEQYF. CDR3 DNA sequence: TGCAGCGTTGAAGATCTTCCGGGAGACGAGCAGTACTTC.

This clone was detected a few times. The chain has TRBV7-2 and TRBJ1-6, with D possibly matching TRBD1 (6 bases). The CDR3 sequence is 14 residues long. The V gene lost 1 base and the J gene lost 8 bases, with 9 bases spanning the gap. Per germline, CDR1 SGHTA and CDR2 FQGNSA. The CDR3 nucleotides read TGTGCCAGCAGCTTAGGGCAGGGGCATTCACCCCTCCACTTT. Protein sequence: CASSLGQGHSPLHF. The whole variable domain, filled in from reference TRBV7-2 and TRBJ1-6, reads GAGVSQSPSNKVTEKGKDVELRCDPISGHTALYWYRQSLGQGLEFLIYFQGNSAPDKSGLPSDRFSAERTGGSVSTLTIQRTQQEDSAVYLCASSLGQGHSPLHFGNGTRLTVT.

The chain uses TRBV5-6 and TRBJ1-2; TRBD1 is a possible D gene (5 bases). The CDR3 has 18 amino acids. V lost 1 base to trimming and J lost 0 bases, with 19 bases between them. CDR1 is SGHDT and CDR2 is YYEEEE in the germline V gene. This chain's CDR3 is CASSLLGTASRSNYGYTF. The CDR3 bases are TGTGCCAGCAGCTTGCTCGGGACTGCTTCCCGCTCTAACTATGGCTACACCTTC.

The CDR3 sequence is CASSQLLIAGGNTIYF. DNA for the CDR3: TGCGCCAGCAGTCAATTGTTGATAGCAGGGGGAAACACCATATATTTT. The chain carries TRBV23-1 and TRBJ1-3; maybe TRBD1 (5 bases). TRBV23-1 carries the ORF label, with uncertain function. V shed 1 base and J shed 4 bases, with 14 bases lying between them. The CDR3 is 16 residues long.

The rearrangement links TRBV6-2 or TRBV6-3 to TRBJ2-3, with D perhaps matching TRBD1 (5 bases). Trimming shortened V by 6 bases and J by 3 bases, and 10 bases separated the two germline ends. Germline loops: CDR1 MNHEY, CDR2 SVGEGT. This CDR3 is 13 amino acids long. CDR3 bases: TGTGCCAGCAGCCAACGACAGACAGATACGCAGTATTTT. Protein: CASSQRQTDTQYF.

In DNA form, the CDR3 reads TGTGCCTGGAGTGTACTCTCCAGGGGAAGGGAAAAACTGTTTTTT. Translated: CAWSVLSRGREKLFF. This chain joins TRBV30 and TRBJ1-4, with D perhaps matching TRBD1 (6 bases). Trimming removed 0 bases at V and 8 bases at J, with 16 bases between. This CDR3 spans 15 amino acids. The germline gives CDR1 GTSNPN, CDR2 SVGIG (reference sequence).

V and J are TRBV29-1 and TRBJ2-7, with 12 bases aligning to TRBD2. The CDR3 is made up of 15 amino acids. Trimming cost V 3 bases and J 4 bases; bases outside gene matches: 7. Per germline, CDR1 SQVTM and CDR2 ANQGSEA. CDR3 protein: CSVENPSGGAYEQYF. In DNA, the CDR3 is TGCAGCGTTGAGAACCCTAGCGGGGGGGCGTACGAGCAGTACTTC.

This clone was detected once. This chain joins TRBV28 and TRBJ1-3, with D maybe TRBD1 (5 bases). The CDR3 runs 14 residues. CDR1 is MDHEN and CDR2 is SYDVKM in the germline V gene. Trimming removed 6 bases at V and 4 bases at J, with 13 bases between. This CDR3 is CASRPQVWGNTIYF. The CDR3 nucleotides are TGTGCCAGCAGGCCACAGGTCTGGGGAAACACCATATATTTT.

The chain combines TRBV5-1 with TRBJ1-3; D gene uncertain. This CDR3 has 14 residues. Per the germline V gene, CDR1 is SGHRS and CDR2 is YFSETQ. V was cut by 2 bases and J by 4 bases, with 10 bases left in between. CDR3 loop: CASSFEPNGNTIYF. The CDR3 DNA reads as TGCGCCAGCAGCTTTGAACCTAACGGAAACACCATATATTTT.